The next 6 T cell receptor beta chains were all read from a single sample in a study of blood T cells in healthy people across ages. A second PCR of about 7 to 12 cycles used a sample-barcoded 5' primer and a J-beta primer mix. MiXCR was run by TCRdb on the 5' RACE reads, yielding one entry per CDR3 protein. The sample lists just under 750,000 distinct CDR3 sequences; 22% were seen once. Input material: blood. The receptors stem from a man between 65 and 85 years old in good health.

This clonotype was found a few times. V is TRBV3-1 and J is TRBJ1-4; possible D gene TRBD1, 5 bases. The CDR3 sequence is 13 residues long. The germline V gene has CDR1 LGHDT and CDR2 YNNKEL (reference sequence). V gave up 0 bases and J gave up 13 bases, with 12 bases separating them. The CDR3 region has the DNA TGTGCCAGCAGCCAAGATTGGGGGAGGCGACTGTTTTTT. Translating gives CASSQDWGRRLFF.

V usage is TRBV5-1 and J usage is TRBJ2-1; 15 bases are shared with TRBD2. J gave up 4 bases and V 0 bases, and 11 bases lay outside the gene matches. This CDR3 spans 20 amino acids. CDR1 is SGHRS and CDR2 is YFSETQ in the germline V gene. The CDR3 nucleotides read TGCGCCAGCAGCTTGGTCCCCCCCGGACTAGCGGGGGGGATATACAATGAGCAGTTCTTC. This translates into CASSLVPPGLAGGIYNEQFF.

V gene TRBV20-1 combines with J gene TRBJ2-4, with D perhaps given as TRBD1 or TRBD2 (5 bases each). Germline CDR1 reads DFQATT; CDR2 reads SNEGSKA (reference sequence). V lost 3 bases to trimming and J lost 0 bases, with 9 bases between them. The CDR3 totals 14 residues. The CDR3 DNA reads as TGCAGTGCTAGCAGGGACCTAGCCAAAAACATTCAGTACTTC. It is translated as CSASRDLAKNIQYF.

This clonotype occurred many times. Compared with germline, one end of the junction differs, possibly owing to a read error. The J gene is TRBJ2-5, the V gene TRBV24-1; no definite D call. Germline CDR1 reads KGHDR; CDR2 reads SFDVKD. The CDR3 is 12 amino acids. CDR3 amino acids: CATSDPARLLFF. The CDR3 DNA follows: TGTGCCACCAGTGATCCGGCTAGACTGTTGTTCTTC.

At least ten counts were recorded for this clonotype. The gene calls are TRBV7-9 and TRBJ2-3; D gene unclear. The CDR3 extends over 12 amino acids. Trimming took 5 bases from V and 6 from J, leaving 9 bases between them. Germline values: CDR1 SEHNR, CDR2 FQNEAQ (reference sequence). The CDR3 reads CASSPIGDTQYF. In nucleotides, the CDR3 is TGTGCCAGCAGCCCCATCGGGGATACGCAGTATTTT.

This clonotype was picked up many times. V is TRBV20-1 and J is TRBJ2-7, with TRBD2 matching 9 bases. There are 17 residues in the CDR3. In germline, CDR1 is DFQATT, CDR2 SNEGSKA (reference sequence). Trimming removed 0 bases from V and 4 bases from J; junction bases left unmatched: 13. This chain's CDR3 is CSARDGSILAGRYEQYF. The CDR3 region has the DNA TGCAGTGCTAGAGATGGGTCGATCCTAGCGGGGCGATACGAGCAGTACTTC.